This TCR beta chain came from a study of CD8 T cells in Susac syndrome. Points from the study as a whole: Regarding the TCR sequencing and HLA analysis, the study admitted that a relatively small number of individuals were involved.

CDR3 length: 12 residues. Trimming took 10 bases from V and 3 from J, leaving 10 bases between them. CDR1 is ENHRY, CDR2 SYGVKD, per germline. A remark on this clonotype: Antigen specificity is unknown.

RNA, at about 0.45 to 1 ug, was reverse transcribed with random hexamers. The TCR beta CDR3 was amplified by immunoSEQ multiplex PCR across 54 Vbeta, 13 Jbeta. TCRdb processed the immunoSEQ multiplex PCR reads anew with MiXCR; each CDR3 protein has one entry. The sample records 150,000 to 160,000 distinct CDR3 sequences, approximately 96% being singletons. The sequenced sample was CD4+ T cells from PBMCs. This clonotype originated in a human donor with Susac syndrome. This chain links TRBV10-3 with TRBJ1-5; no firm D call. The CDR3 sequence is CATRGTNQPQHF. For the CDR3, the DNA is TGTGCCACCCGGGGTACCAATCAGCCCCAGCATTTT.